Sequencing of this TCR beta chain was carried out in a study of radiation and T cells in renal cell carcinoma. Study in general: Nephrectomy followed 15 Gy stereotactic body radiation by 4 weeks. Study outcomes and limitations: From baseline, blood top tumor clonotypes peaked at 2 weeks post-radiation. Baseline intratumoral clonotype presence is unknown without pretreatment biopsies.

Generated by immunoSEQ multiplex PCR, the TCRdb table keeps only in-frame clones and is missing some. The top ten clones hold 31% of a sample with around 46,000 clones, 83% of them seen once. Time point noted: baseline pretreatment blood. Treatment reported: 15 Gy SBRT to primary tumor, nephrectomy 4 weeks later. This renal cell carcinoma was of the clear cell type. Notes on this clone: The antigen remains unidentified.

The CDR3 totals 19 residues. The V gene lost 1 base and the J gene lost 4 bases, with 26 bases spanning the gap. Germline V lookup: CDR1 SEHNR, CDR2 FQNEAQ (reference sequence). Sequenced material: blood, taken from a patient whose treatment included radiotherapy and nephrectomy. J is TRBJ2-7 and V is TRBV7-9, with D perhaps TRBD1 or TRBD2 (5 bases each). This clonotype was sampled from a woman in her 70s with renal cell carcinoma. The CDR3 bases are TGTGCCAGCAGCTTAGTAGCTGGTTTGGGACCGGTCTTTGAGTACGAGCAGTACTTC. Translation gives CASSLVAGLGPVFEYEQYF.